The source of this T cell receptor (beta chain) is a study of blood T cell repertoires in COVID-19. At least ten counts were recorded for this clone. The assay was immunoSEQ multiplex PCR, and TCRdb's table has in-frame clones only and misses some. The table lists approximately 180,000 clones, 78% of them singletons. Germline V gene sequence: CDR1 MDHEN, CDR2 SYDVKM. The CDR3 covers 12 residues. Trimming took 5 bases from V and 3 from J, leaving 5 bases between them. Sample: PBMCs or T cells enriched from blood (not recorded which). The clonotype originates from a woman aged 50 to 60 who had recovered from COVID-19. The chain combines TRBV28 with TRBJ1-5; D call uncertain. CDR3 loop: CASSRSNQPQHF. As DNA, the CDR3 is TGTGCCAGCAGTCGGTCCAATCAGCCCCAGCATTTT.